This T cell receptor (beta chain) was observed in a study of blood T cell repertoires in COVID-19. About the study: Italy, Spain and the United States were the sources of the convalescent and acute COVID-19 samples. T cells, B-cell-depleted T cells, or PBMCs provided the cDNA or gDNA that served as material.

CDR3 size: 13 residues. V shed 10 bases and J shed 3 bases, with 13 bases lying between them. CDR1 and CDR2 from the germline V gene are MDHEN and SYDVKM. Source study methods: Nucleated cell number was recorded as an estimate derived from reference gene primer amplification. Produced via immunoSEQ multiplex PCR; TCRdb's table is partial and in-frame only. D and trimming were read from the DNA, whereas the V and J calls and clone size are those reported in that table. This table has 80,000 to 100,000 clones, 80% appearing once. This TCR was sampled from a woman aged 65 to 85 with acute or convalescent COVID-19. This chain links TRBV28 with TRBJ2-1; TRBD1 might be the D (5 bases). The sample comprised peripheral blood. The CDR3 protein is CATDPGHYNEQFF. Here the CDR3 DNA reads TGTGCCACCGATCCCGGACACTACAATGAGCAGTTCTTC.